The 27 T cell receptor beta chains below all came from one sample that was sequenced in a study of cytotoxic CD8 clonotypes in ibrutinib-treated CLL. The assay was immunoSEQ multiplex PCR, and TCRdb's table has in-frame clones only and misses some. The sample carries some 290,000 clones, roughly 80% recorded once. The input for sequencing was PBMCs, taken before ibrutinib treatment. All receptors derive from a human donor with chronic lymphocytic leukemia.

The V and J genes are TRBV29-1 and TRBJ2-1; 7 bases align to TRBD1. V lost 4 bases to trimming and J lost 4 bases; unmatched junction nucleotides: 4. This CDR3 is 13 amino acids long. CDR1 is SQVTM and CDR2 is ANQGSEA in the germline V gene. The CDR3 protein is CSVGQGIYNEQFF. As DNA, the CDR3 is TGCAGCGTTGGACAGGGAATTTACAATGAGCAGTTCTTC.

The rearrangement joins TRBV5-4 to TRBJ2-1; 9 bases map to TRBD1. Trimming removed 4 bases from V and 0 bases from J; junction bases left unmatched: 5. This CDR3 comprises 16 residues. In germline, CDR1 is SGHNT, CDR2 YYREEE (reference sequence). In DNA form, the CDR3 reads TGTGCCAGCAGCCCCACAGGGGGCATCTCCTACAATGAGCAGTTCTTC. Protein product: CASSPTGGISYNEQFF.

V gene TRBV6-5 combines with J gene TRBJ1-1; no clear D gene. Trimming left V 2 bases short and J 10 bases short, with 8 bases between. The CDR3 loop spans 11 amino acids. Germline values: CDR1 MNHEY, CDR2 SVGAGI. The CDR3 nucleotides are TGTGCCAGCAGTTACGTGGACGGAGCTTTCTTT. Protein sequence: CASSYVDGAFF.

This clone was detected once. The rearrangement links TRBV2 to TRBJ2-5, with 7 bases that match TRBD2. Germline V CDR1 and CDR2: SNHLY, FYNNEI. The CDR3 loop spans 15 amino acids. Trimming took 1 base from V and 6 from J; bases not matched to a gene: 8. The CDR3 DNA follows: TGTGCCAGCAGTGAAGGGCGGGAGTTCGGAAAGACCCAGTACTTC. This codes for CASSEGREFGKTQYF.

This chain joins TRBV10-3 and TRBJ1-2; D ambiguous. The germline V gene has CDR1 ENHRY and CDR2 SYGVKD. Trimming took off 4 bases at V and 8 bases at J, with 8 bases between the two ends. The CDR3 has 11 amino acids. The CDR3 sequence: CAISAGGGYTF. The CDR3 region has the DNA TGTGCCATCAGTGCGGGTGGAGGCTACACCTTC.

The rearrangement uses TRBV29-1 and TRBJ2-7, with a tentative D call TRBD1 (6 bases). The length of the CDR3 is 15 residues. Germline V gene lookup returns CDR1 SQVTM and CDR2 ANQGSEA. V shed 4 bases and J shed 3 bases, with 19 bases lying between them. CDR3 nucleotide sequence: TGCAGCGTTGTGGGAATAGGGGGTCACGACTACGAGCAGTACTTC. It is translated as CSVVGIGGHDYEQYF.

This chain joins TRBV7-2 and TRBJ2-7; no reliable D call. The germline gives CDR1 SGHTA, CDR2 FQGNSA. The V end lost 5 bases, the J end lost 1 base, and 12 bases lay between the germline ends. CDR3 length: 14 residues. CDR3 amino acids: CASSPWTQSYEQYF. CDR3 in DNA: TGTGCCAGCAGCCCTTGGACGCAATCCTACGAGCAGTACTTC.

The chain is built from TRBV7-9 and TRBJ2-7; 10 bases line up with TRBD1. The CDR3 has 14 residues. V lost 5 bases, J lost 4 bases, and 5 bases stayed unmatched. Germline CDR1 reads SEHNR; CDR2 reads FQNEAQ (reference sequence). CDR3 region: CASSGRDRGYEQYF. In DNA form, the CDR3 reads TGTGCCAGCAGCGGGCGGGACAGGGGTTACGAGCAGTACTTC.

This chain uses TRBV7-2 with TRBJ2-1; D is perhaps TRBD2 (7 bases). Germline CDR1 is SGHTA and CDR2 is FQGNSA. This CDR3 has 15 amino acids. V was shortened by 8 bases and J by 8 bases, with 22 bases between the two germline ends. CDR3: CASDPRGGEFYEQFF. The CDR3 coding sequence is TGTGCCAGCGACCCCCGCGGGGGCGAATTTTATGAGCAGTTCTTC.

This chain's CDR3 is CASSVVIGGTEAFF. DNA of the CDR3: TGTGCCAGCAGCGTAGTCATCGGAGGGACTGAAGCTTTCTTT. J is TRBJ1-1 and V is TRBV9; D is unresolved. This CDR3 is 14 amino acids long. The germline V gene encodes CDR1 SGDLS and CDR2 YYNGEE. V shed 0 bases and J shed 5 bases, with 11 bases lying between them.

This clone has a handful of counts. The chain links TRBV7-8 to TRBJ2-7; D not certain. The germline V gene has CDR1 SGHVS and CDR2 FQNEAQ. The V end was cut by 1 base, the J end by 2 bases, with 3 bases between. This CDR3 region has 12 residues. CDR3 DNA sequence: TGTGCCAGCAGCTTAGGCGCCTACGAGCAGTACTTC. Translating gives CASSLGAYEQYF.

At least ten counts were recorded for this clone. V usage is TRBV4-1 and J usage is TRBJ1-5; 8 bases line up with TRBD1. The junction had 3 bases not matched to a gene; V was cut back by 0 bases and J by 5 bases. Germline lookup yields CDR1 MGHRA and CDR2 YSYEKL. The CDR3 sequence is 15 residues long. This CDR3 is CASSQEVTGDQPQHF. The CDR3 DNA sequence: TGCGCCAGCAGCCAAGAGGTGACAGGGGATCAGCCCCAGCATTTT.

The chain couples TRBV7-9 to TRBJ2-1, with TRBD2 identical over 11 bases. CDR3 length: 15 residues. After removal of 5 bases from V and 3 bases from J, the junction contained 3 bases not matched to a gene. Germline-derived CDR1 and CDR2 are SEHNR and FQNEAQ (reference sequence). The CDR3, as DNA: TGTGCCAGCAGCGCGGGACTAGCGGACTACAATGAGCAGTTCTTC. Its protein product is CASSAGLADYNEQFF.

The chain is built from TRBV5-1 and TRBJ2-3, with TRBD2 matching 7 bases. Germline loops: CDR1 SGHRS, CDR2 YFSETQ. This CDR3 has 15 residues. V trimming: 7 bases; J trimming: 4 bases; junction bases outside the gene matches: 12. The CDR3 nucleotides are TGCGCCAGCTGCCCGGGGGGAGGGCAGGCAGATACGCAGTATTTT. It encodes CASCPGGGQADTQYF.

The sample holds one count of this clone. This sequence joins TRBV7-3 and TRBJ2-1; no definite D call. CDR1 is SGHTA and CDR2 is FQGTGA in the germline V gene. The V gene lost 1 base and the J gene lost 0 bases, with 10 bases spanning the gap. The CDR3 runs 16 residues. The CDR3 DNA is TGTGCCAGCAGCTTAAACGGCGGAAGCTCCTACAATGAGCAGTTCTTC. Encoded protein: CASSLNGGSSYNEQFF.

V and J are TRBV7-4 and TRBJ1-5; 8 bases match TRBD1. The CDR3 runs to 16 residues. Germline-derived CDR1 and CDR2 are SGHVT and SQSDAQ. V shed 2 bases, J shed 7 bases, and the junction held 10 bases outside the gene matches. The CDR3 loop reads CASSLRQGNLAQPQHF. The CDR3 DNA reads as TGTGCCAGCAGCTTAAGACAGGGGAATTTAGCGCAGCCCCAGCATTTT.

The chain combines TRBV10-3 with TRBJ2-1, with 9 bases that match TRBD2. Per germline, CDR1 ENHRY and CDR2 SYGVKD. The CDR3 runs to 14 residues. Trimming at V came to 8 bases and at J to 2 bases, leaving 4 bases not matched to a gene. This CDR3 reads CAIDSGSAYNEQFF. The CDR3 nucleotides are TGTGCCATCGATAGCGGGAGTGCCTACAATGAGCAGTTCTTC.

The V call is TRBV7-6, the J call TRBJ2-7, with 8 bases matching TRBD1. The J segment lost 4 bases and the V segment lost 1 base, leaving 9 bases of the junction unmatched. The germline V gene encodes CDR1 SGHVS and CDR2 FNYEAQ. CDR3 size: 16 residues. DNA for the CDR3: TGTGCCAGCAGCTTAGTAGGCAGGGGGCGAGGTTACGAGCAGTACTTC. It codes for CASSLVGRGRGYEQYF.

This clone occurred a few times. The V gene is TRBV27, the J gene TRBJ1-4, with 7 bases lining up with TRBD1. This CDR3 has 15 amino acids. Germline loops: CDR1 MNHEY, CDR2 SMNVEV (reference sequence). Unmatched junction bases numbered 11, after V lost 5 bases and J lost 8 bases. The CDR3 loop reads CASSPRQGWGEKLFF. The DNA for the CDR3 is TGTGCCAGCAGTCCAAGACAGGGATGGGGGGAAAAACTGTTTTTT.

This rearrangement joins TRBV9 to TRBJ1-2, with a possible D match to TRBD1 (5 bases). The CDR3 extends over 15 amino acids. Trimming removed 0 bases from V and 8 bases from J, with 17 bases in between. Germline values: CDR1 SGDLS, CDR2 YYNGEE. The CDR3 nucleotides read TGTGCCAGCAGCGTAGGACCTACAGGTGGAGAAGGCTACACCTTC. Translated, it gives CASSVGPTGGEGYTF.

The genes are TRBV14 and TRBJ1-1, with a weak D call TRBD1 (5 bases). CDR3 size: 15 residues. Germline loops: CDR1 SGHDN, CDR2 FVKESK. V shed 1 base and J shed 5 bases, with 14 bases lying between them. CDR3 amino acids: CASSQGRQGWTEAFF. CDR3 in DNA: TGTGCCAGCAGCCAAGGCCGGCAGGGATGGACTGAAGCTTTCTTT.

The rearrangement joins TRBV9 to TRBJ2-3; unclear D gene. The CDR3 spans 15 residues. CDR1 and CDR2 (germline): SGDLS, YYNGEE. V dropped 0 bases and J dropped 2 bases, with 10 bases sitting between them. The CDR3 sequence is CASSVVVGSTDTQYF. Here the CDR3 DNA reads TGTGCCAGCAGCGTAGTGGTCGGATCCACAGATACGCAGTATTTT.

The V call is TRBV5-4, the J call TRBJ2-3; tentative D call: TRBD2 (6 bases). V was pared by 4 bases and J by 0 bases, with 15 bases between. This CDR3 contains 16 residues. CDR1 and CDR2 from the germline V gene are SGHNT and YYREEE (reference sequence). CDR3 nucleotide sequence: TGTGCCAGCAGCCCTAATAGCGGTCCTAGCACAGATACGCAGTATTTT. It specifies CASSPNSGPSTDTQYF. Full variable domain (missing parts from reference TRBV5-4 and TRBJ2-3): ETGVTQSPTHLIKTRGQQVTLRCSSQSGHNTVSWYQQALGQGPQFIFQYYREEENGRGNFPPRFSGLQFPNYSSELNVNALELDDSALYLCASSPNSGPSTDTQYFGPGTRLTVL.

The genes are TRBV18 and TRBJ1-2, with D unclear. The V gene's germline CDR1 is KGHSH and CDR2 LQKENI. V dropped 0 bases and J dropped 7 bases, with 12 bases sitting between them. The CDR3 is 14 residues long. The CDR3 reads CASSPPILGGGYTF. Written as DNA, the CDR3 is TGTGCCAGCTCACCACCCATCCTCGGCGGTGGCTACACCTTC.

This clone has a single count. The CDR3: CASSLGWGRSYEQYF. The DNA for the CDR3 is TGTGCCAGCAGCTTGGGATGGGGGCGCTCCTACGAGCAGTACTTC. This chain joins TRBV5-4 and TRBJ2-7; tentatively, D is TRBD1 (6 bases). The germline V gene encodes CDR1 SGHNT and CDR2 YYREEE (reference sequence). The V gene lost 0 bases and the J gene lost 0 bases, with 10 bases spanning the gap. This CDR3 is 15 amino acids long.

This rearrangement joins TRBV23-1 to TRBJ1-5; 10 bases match TRBD1. TRBV23-1 is noted as an ORF with a role that remains uncertain. V lost 2 bases to trimming and J lost 2 bases; unmatched junction nucleotides: 12. The CDR3 spans 19 residues. CDR3 bases: TGCGCCAGCAGTCAAAGAGACAGGGGGCCTTATAGTGGCAATCAGCCCCAGCATTTT. This gives the protein CASSQRDRGPYSGNQPQHF.

V usage is TRBV10-1 and J usage is TRBJ2-3; unclear D gene. Per the germline V gene, CDR1 is WNHNN and CDR2 is SYGVQD (reference sequence). The V and J ends lost 3 bases and 4 bases respectively, with 5 bases between them. The CDR3 runs to 12 residues. The CDR3 nucleotides read TGCGCCAGCAGTGAAGGGCCAGATACGCAGTATTTT. Its protein is CASSEGPDTQYF.